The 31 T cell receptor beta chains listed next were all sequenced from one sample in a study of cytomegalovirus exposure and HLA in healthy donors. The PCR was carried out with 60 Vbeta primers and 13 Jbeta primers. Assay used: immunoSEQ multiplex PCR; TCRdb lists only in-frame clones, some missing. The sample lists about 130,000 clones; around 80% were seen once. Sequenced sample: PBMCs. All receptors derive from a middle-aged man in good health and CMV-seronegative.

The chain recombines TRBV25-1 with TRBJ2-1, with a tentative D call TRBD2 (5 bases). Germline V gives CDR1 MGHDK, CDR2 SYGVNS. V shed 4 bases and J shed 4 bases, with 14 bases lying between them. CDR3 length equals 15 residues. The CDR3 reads CASSAQRPEYNEQFF. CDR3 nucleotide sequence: TGTGCCAGCAGTGCGCAGCGGCCCGAATACAATGAGCAGTTCTTC.

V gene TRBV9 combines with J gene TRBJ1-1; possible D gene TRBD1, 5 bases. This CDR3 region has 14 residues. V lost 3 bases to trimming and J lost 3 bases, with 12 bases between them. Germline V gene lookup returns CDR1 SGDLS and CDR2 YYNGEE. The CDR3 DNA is TGTGCCAGCAGCGCGGGGGGGGTCGACACTGAAGCTTTCTTT. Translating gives CASSAGGVDTEAFF.

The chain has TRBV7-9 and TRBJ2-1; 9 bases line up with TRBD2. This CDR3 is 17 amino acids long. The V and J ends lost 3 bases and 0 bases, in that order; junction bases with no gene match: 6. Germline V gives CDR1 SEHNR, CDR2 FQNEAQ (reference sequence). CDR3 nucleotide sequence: TGTGCCAGCAGCTTCGGTAGCGGGGGTGGCTCCTACAATGAGCAGTTCTTC. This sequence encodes CASSFGSGGGSYNEQFF.

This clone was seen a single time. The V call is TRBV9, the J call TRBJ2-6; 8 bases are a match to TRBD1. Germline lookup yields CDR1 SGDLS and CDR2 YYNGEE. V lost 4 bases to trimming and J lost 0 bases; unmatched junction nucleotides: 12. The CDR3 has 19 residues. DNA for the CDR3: TGTGCCAGCAGCCCACGAGTCGACAGGGGATACTCTGGGGCCAACGTCCTGACTTTC. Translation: CASSPRVDRGYSGANVLTF. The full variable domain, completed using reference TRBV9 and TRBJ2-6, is DSGVTQTPKHLITATGQRVTLRCSPRSGDLSVYWYQQSLDQGLQFLIQYYNGEERAKGNILERFSAQQFPDLHSELNLSSLELGDSALYFCASSPRVDRGYSGANVLTFGAGSRLTVL.

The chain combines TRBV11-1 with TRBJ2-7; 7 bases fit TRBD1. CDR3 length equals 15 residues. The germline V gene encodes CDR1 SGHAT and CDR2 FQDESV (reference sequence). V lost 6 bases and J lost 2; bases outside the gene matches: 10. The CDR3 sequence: CASSLRQGFTYEQYF. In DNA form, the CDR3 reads TGTGCCAGCAGTCTTAGACAGGGTTTTACCTACGAGCAGTACTTC.

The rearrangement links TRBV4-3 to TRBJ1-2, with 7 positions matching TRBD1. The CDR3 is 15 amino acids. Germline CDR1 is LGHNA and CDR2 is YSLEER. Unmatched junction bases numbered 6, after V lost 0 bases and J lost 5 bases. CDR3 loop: CASSQDRTGAYGYTF. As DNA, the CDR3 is TGCGCCAGCAGCCAAGATCGAACAGGGGCGTATGGCTACACCTTC.

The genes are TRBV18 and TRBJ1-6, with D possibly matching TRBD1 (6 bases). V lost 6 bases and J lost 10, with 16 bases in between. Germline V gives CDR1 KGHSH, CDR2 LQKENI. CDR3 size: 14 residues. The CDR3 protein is CASSDQTGQSPLHF. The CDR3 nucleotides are TGTGCCAGCTCGGACCAGACAGGCCAATCACCCCTCCACTTT.

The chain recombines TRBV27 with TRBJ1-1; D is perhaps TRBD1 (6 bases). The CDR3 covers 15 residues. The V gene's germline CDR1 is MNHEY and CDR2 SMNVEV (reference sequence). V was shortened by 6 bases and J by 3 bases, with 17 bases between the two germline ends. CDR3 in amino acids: CASRQKGGRYTEAFF. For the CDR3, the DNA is TGTGCCAGCAGACAAAAAGGGGGTCGGTACACTGAAGCTTTCTTT.

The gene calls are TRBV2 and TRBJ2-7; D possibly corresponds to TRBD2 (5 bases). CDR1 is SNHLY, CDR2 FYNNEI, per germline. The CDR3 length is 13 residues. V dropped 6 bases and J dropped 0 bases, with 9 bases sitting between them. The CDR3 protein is CASRAGPSYEQYF. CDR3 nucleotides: TGTGCCAGCAGGGCGGGTCCCTCCTACGAGCAGTACTTC.

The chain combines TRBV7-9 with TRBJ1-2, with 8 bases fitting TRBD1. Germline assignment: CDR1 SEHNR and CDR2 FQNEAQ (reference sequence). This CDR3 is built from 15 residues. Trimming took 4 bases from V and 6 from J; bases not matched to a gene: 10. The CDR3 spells CASSSRTGSANGYTF. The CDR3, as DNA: TGTGCCAGCAGCTCCCGGACAGGGTCTGCTAATGGCTACACCTTC.

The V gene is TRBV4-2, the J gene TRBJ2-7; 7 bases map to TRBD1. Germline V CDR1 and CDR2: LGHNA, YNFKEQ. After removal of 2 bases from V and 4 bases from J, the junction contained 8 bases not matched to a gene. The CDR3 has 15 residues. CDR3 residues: CASSQFRQGQYEQYF. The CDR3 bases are TGTGCCAGCAGCCAATTTCGACAGGGTCAGTACGAGCAGTACTTC.

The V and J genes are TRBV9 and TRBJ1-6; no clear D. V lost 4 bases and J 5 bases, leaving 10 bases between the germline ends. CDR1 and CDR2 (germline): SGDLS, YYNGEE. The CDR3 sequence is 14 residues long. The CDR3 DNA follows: TGTGCCAGCAGCAGAGGCGGTGATAATTCACCCCTCCACTTT. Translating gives CASSRGGDNSPLHF. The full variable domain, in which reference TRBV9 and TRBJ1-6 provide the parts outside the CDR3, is DSGVTQTPKHLITATGQRVTLRCSPRSGDLSVYWYQQSLDQGLQFLIQYYNGEERAKGNILERFSAQQFPDLHSELNLSSLELGDSALYFCASSRGGDNSPLHFGNGTRLTVT.

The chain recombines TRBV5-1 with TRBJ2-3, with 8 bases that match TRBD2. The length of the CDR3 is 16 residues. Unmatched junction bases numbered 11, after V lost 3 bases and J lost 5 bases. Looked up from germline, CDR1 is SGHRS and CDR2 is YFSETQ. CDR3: CASSSGLGPNQDTQYF. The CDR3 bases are TGCGCCAGCAGCTCGGGACTAGGGCCCAACCAAGATACGCAGTATTTT.

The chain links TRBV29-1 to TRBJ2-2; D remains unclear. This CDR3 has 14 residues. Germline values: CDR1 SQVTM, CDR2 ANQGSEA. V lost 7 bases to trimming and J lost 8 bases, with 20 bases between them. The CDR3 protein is CSATESSLDGELFF. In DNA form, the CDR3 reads TGCAGCGCCACAGAGAGTTCCCTCGATGGGGAGCTGTTTTTT.

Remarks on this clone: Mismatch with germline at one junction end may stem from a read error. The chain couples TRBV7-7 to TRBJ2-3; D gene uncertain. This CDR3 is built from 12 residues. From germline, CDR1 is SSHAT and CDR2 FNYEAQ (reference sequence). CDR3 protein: CASSPSTDTQYF. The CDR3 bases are TGTGCTAGCAGCCCTAGCACAGATACGCAGTATTTT.

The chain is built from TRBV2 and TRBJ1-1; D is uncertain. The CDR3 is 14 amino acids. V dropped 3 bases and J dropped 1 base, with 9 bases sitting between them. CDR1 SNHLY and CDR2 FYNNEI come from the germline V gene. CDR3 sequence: CASSDGSGNTEAFF. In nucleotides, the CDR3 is TGTGCCAGCAGTGACGGAAGCGGGAACACTGAAGCTTTCTTT. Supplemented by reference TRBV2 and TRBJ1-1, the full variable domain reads EPEVTQTPSHQVTQMGQEVILRCVPISNHLYFYWYRQILGQKVEFLVSFYNNEISEKSEIFDDQFSVERPDGSNFTLKIRSTKLEDSAMYFCASSDGSGNTEAFFGQGTRLTVV.

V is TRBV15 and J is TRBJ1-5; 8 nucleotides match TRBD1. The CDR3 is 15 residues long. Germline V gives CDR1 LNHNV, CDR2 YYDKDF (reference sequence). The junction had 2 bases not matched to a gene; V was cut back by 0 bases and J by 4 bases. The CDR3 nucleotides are TGTGCCACCAGCAGAGAGGGACAGGAAAATCAGCCCCAGCATTTT. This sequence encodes CATSREGQENQPQHF.

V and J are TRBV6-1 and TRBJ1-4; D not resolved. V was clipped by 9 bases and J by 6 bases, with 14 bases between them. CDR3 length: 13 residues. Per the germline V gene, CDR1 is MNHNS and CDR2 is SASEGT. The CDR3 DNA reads TGTGCCAGTATAGCGGGATCAGATGAAAAACTGTTTTTT. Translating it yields CASIAGSDEKLFF.

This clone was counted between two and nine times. The CDR3 DNA is TGTGCCAGCAGTGTTCCCCGGGGAGGGTTCATGAACACTGAAGCTTTCTTT. The encoded protein is CASSVPRGGFMNTEAFF. This chain joins TRBV6-1 and TRBJ1-1; unclear D gene. Germline loops: CDR1 MNHNS, CDR2 SASEGT. This CDR3 is built from 17 residues. The V end was cut by 4 bases, the J end by 0 bases, with 18 bases between.

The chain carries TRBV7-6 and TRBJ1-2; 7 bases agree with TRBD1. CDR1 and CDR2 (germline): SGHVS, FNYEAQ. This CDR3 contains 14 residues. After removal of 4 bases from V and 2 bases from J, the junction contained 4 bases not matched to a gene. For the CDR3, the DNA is TGTGCCAGCAGCTCGATCAGGGGGAACTATGGCTACACCTTC. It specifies CASSSIRGNYGYTF.

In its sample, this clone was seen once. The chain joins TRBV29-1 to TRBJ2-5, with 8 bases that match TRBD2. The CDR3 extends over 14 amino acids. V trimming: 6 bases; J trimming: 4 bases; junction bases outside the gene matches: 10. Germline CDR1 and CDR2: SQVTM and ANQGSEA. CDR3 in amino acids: CSVSIGTRGETQYF. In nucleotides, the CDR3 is TGCAGCGTCTCTATAGGGACTAGGGGAGAGACCCAGTACTTC.

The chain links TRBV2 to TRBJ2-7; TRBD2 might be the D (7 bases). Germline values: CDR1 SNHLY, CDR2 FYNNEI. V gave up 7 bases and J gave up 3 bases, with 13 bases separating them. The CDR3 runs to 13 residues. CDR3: CASTGGQNYEQYF. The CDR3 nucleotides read TGTGCCAGCACCGGGGGGCAAAACTACGAGCAGTACTTC.

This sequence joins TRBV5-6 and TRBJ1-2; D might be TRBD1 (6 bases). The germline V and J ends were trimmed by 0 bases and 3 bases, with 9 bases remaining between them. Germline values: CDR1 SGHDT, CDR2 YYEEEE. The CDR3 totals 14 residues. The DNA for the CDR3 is TGTGCCAGCAGCTTGGTCGAGGGGGACTATGGCTACACCTTC. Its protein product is CASSLVEGDYGYTF.

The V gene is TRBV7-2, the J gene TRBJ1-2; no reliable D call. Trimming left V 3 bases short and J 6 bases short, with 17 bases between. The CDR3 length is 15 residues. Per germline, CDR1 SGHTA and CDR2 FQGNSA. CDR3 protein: CASSFEYPAGHGYTF. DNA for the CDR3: TGTGCCAGCAGCTTTGAGTACCCGGCAGGTCATGGCTACACCTTC.

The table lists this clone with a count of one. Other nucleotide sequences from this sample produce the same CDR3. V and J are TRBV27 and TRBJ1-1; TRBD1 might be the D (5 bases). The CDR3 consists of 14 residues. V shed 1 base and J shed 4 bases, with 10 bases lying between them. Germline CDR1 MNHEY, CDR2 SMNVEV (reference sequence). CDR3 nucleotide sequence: TGTGCCAGCAGTTTATACAGGCGGGGCACTGAAGCTTTCTTT. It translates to CASSLYRRGTEAFF.

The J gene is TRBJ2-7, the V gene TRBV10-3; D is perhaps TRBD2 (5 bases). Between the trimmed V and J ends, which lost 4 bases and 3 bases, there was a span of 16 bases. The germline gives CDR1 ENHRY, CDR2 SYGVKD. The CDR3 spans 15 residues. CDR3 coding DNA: TGTGCCATCAGTGTCGGACGGGTGGGAGACTACGAGCAGTACTTC. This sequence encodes CAISVGRVGDYEQYF.

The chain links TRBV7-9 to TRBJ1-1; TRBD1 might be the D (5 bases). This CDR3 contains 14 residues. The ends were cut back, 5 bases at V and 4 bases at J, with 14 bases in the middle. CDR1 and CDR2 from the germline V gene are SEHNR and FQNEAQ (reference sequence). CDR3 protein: CASSPLFRGTEAFF. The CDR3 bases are TGTGCCAGCAGCCCGTTGTTTAGGGGCACTGAAGCTTTCTTT.

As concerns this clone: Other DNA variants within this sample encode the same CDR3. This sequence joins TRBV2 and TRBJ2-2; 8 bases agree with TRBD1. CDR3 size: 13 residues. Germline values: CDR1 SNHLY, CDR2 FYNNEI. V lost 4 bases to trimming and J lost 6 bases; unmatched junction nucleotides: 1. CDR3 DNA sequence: TGTGCCAGCAGTGGACAGGGGTCCGGGGAGCTGTTTTTT. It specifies CASSGQGSGELFF.

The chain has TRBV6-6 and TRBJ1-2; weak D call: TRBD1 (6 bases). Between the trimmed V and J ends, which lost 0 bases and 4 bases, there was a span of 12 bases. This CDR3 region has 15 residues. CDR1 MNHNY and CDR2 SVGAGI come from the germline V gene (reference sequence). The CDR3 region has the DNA TGTGCCAGCAGTTACTCTCTCAGGGGAATCTATGGCTACACCTTC. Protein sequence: CASSYSLRGIYGYTF.

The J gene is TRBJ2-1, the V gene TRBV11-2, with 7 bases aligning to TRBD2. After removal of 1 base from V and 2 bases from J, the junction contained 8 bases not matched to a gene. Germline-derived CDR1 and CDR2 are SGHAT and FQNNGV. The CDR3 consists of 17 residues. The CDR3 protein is CASSLVMGGITYNEQFF. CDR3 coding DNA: TGTGCCAGCAGCTTAGTTATGGGGGGGATAACCTACAATGAGCAGTTCTTC.

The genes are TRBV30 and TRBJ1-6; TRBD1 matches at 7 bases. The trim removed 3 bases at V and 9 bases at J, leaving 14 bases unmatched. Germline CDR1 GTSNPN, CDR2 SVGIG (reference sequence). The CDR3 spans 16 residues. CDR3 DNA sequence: TGTGCCTGGAGCCCAACCCTGACAGGGAGAAGTTCACCCCTCCACTTT. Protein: CAWSPTLTGRSSPLHF.